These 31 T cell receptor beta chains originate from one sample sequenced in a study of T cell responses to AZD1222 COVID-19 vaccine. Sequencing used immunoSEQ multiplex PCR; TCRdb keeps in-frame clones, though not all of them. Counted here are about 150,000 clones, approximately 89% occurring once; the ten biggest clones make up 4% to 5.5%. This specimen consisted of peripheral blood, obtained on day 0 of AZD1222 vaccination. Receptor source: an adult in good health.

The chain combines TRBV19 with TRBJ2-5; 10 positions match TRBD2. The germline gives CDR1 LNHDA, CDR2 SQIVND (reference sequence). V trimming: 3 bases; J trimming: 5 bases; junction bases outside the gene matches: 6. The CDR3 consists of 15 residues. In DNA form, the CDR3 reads TGTGCCAGTAGTATGCAAGCGGGAGGGTATGAGACCCAGTACTTC. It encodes CASSMQAGGYETQYF.

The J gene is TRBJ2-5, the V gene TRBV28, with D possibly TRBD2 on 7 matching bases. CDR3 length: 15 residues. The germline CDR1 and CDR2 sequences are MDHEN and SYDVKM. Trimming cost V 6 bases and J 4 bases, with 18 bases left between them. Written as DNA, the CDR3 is TGTGCCAGCAGCTCCCCGAGGGGGGGCAGAGAGACCCAGTACTTC. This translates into CASSSPRGGRETQYF. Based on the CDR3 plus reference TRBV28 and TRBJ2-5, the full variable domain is DVKVTQSSRYLVKRTGEKVFLECVQDMDHENMFWYRQDPGLGLRLIYFSYDVKMKEKGDIPEGYSVSREKKERFSLILESASTNQTSMYLCASSSPRGGRETQYFGPGTRLLVL.

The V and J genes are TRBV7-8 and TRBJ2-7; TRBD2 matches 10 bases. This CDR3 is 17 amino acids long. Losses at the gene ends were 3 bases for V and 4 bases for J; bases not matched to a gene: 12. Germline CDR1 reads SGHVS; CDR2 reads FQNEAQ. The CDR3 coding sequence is TGTGCCAGCAGCTTGGGACTAGCGCTGGGGGGGGGTTACGAGCAGTACTTC. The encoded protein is CASSLGLALGGGYEQYF.

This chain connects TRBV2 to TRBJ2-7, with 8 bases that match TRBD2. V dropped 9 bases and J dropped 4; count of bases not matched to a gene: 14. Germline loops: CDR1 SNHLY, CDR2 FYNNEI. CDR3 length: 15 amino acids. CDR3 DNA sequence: TGTGCCAGTTTAGGTCGACTAGCGCCGTCATACGAGCAGTACTTC. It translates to CASLGRLAPSYEQYF.

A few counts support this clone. For the CDR3, the DNA is TGTGCCAGCAGCCGAGGGGAGGAGCTGTACAATGAGCAGTTCTTC. This gives the protein CASSRGEELYNEQFF. This sequence joins TRBV7-8 and TRBJ2-1; D might be TRBD2 (6 bases). CDR1 is SGHVS and CDR2 is FQNEAQ in the germline V gene. With 5 bases removed from V and 4 bases from J, the gap between germline ends came to 15 bases. CDR3 size: 15 residues.

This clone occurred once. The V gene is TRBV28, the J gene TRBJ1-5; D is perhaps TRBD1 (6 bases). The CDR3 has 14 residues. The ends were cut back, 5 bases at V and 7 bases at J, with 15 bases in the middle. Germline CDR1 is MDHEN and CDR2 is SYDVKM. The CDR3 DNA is TGTGCCAGCAGTAAAACAGGGTTCCGCCAGCCCCAGCATTTT. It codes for CASSKTGFRQPQHF.

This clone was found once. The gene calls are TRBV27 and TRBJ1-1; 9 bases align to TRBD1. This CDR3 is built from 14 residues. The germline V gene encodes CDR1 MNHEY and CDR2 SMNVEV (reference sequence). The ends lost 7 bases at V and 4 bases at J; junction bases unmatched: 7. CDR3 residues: CASKLGQGGTEAFF. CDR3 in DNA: TGTGCCAGCAAACTGGGACAGGGAGGCACTGAAGCTTTCTTT.

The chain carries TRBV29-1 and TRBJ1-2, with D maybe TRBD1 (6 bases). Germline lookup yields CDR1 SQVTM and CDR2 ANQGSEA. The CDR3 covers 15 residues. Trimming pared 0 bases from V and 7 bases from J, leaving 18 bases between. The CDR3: CSVEDHGARGGGYTF. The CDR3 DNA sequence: TGCAGCGTTGAAGATCACGGCGCCAGGGGAGGTGGCTACACCTTC.

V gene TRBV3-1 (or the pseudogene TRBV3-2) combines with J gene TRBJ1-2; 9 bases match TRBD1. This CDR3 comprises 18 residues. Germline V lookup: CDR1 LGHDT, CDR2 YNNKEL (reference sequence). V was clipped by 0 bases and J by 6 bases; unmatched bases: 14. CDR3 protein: CASSQEVDRDRVNNGYTF. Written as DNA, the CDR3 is TGTGCCAGCAGCCAAGAGGTTGATCGGGACAGGGTAAACAATGGCTACACCTTC.

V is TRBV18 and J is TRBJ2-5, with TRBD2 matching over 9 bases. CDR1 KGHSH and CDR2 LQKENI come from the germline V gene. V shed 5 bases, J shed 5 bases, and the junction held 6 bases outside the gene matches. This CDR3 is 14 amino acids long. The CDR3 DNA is TGTGCCAGCTCATCAAGCGGGAGGTCGGAGACCCAGTACTTC. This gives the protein CASSSSGRSETQYF.

CDR3 DNA sequence: TGTGCCAGCAGTTTAGTGGCCTACAGATCAGGGGCCAACGTCCTGACTTTC. This codes for CASSLVAYRSGANVLTF. V usage is TRBV27 and J usage is TRBJ2-6; no definite D call. Germline CDR1 reads MNHEY; CDR2 reads SMNVEV (reference sequence). V dropped 2 bases and J dropped 4 bases, with 15 bases sitting between them. The CDR3 is 17 residues long.

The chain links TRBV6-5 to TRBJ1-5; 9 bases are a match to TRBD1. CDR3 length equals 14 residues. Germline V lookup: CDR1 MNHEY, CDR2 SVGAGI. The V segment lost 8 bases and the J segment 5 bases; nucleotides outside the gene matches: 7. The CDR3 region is CASRRQGDYQPQHF. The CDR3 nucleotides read TGTGCCAGCCGTCGACAGGGGGATTATCAGCCCCAGCATTTT.

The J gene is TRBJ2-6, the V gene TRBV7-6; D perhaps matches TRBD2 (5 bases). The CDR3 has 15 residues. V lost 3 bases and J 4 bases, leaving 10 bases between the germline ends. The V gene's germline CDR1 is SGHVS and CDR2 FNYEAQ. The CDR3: CASSFGEYGANVLTF. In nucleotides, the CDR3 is TGTGCCAGCAGCTTTGGGGAGTACGGGGCCAACGTCCTGACTTTC.

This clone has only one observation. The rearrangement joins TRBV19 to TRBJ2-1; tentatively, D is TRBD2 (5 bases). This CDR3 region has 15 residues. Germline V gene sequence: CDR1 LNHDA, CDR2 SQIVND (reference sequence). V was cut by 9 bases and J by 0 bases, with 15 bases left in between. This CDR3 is CASSRRRSSYNEQFF. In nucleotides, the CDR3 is TGTGCCAGCAGTCGAAGGAGGAGCTCCTACAATGAGCAGTTCTTC.

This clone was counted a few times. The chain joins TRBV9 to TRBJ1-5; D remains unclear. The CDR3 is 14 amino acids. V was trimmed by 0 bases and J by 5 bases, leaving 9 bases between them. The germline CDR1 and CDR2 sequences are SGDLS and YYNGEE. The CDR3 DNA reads TGTGCCAGCAGCGTAGGTCCGGGTGATCAGCCCCAGCATTTT. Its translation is CASSVGPGDQPQHF.

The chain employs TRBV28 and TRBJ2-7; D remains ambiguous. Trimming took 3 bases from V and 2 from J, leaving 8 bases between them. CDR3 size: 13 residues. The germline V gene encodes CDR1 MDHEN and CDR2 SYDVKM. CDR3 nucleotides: TGTGCCAGCAGTTTTCCAACCACCTACGAGCAGTACTTC. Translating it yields CASSFPTTYEQYF.

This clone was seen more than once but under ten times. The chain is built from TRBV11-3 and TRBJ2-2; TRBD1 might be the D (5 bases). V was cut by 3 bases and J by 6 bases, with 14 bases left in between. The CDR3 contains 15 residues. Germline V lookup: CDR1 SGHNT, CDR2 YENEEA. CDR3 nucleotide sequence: TGTGCCAGCAGCTTGGTGTCCTTCAGGGCCGGGGAGCTGTTTTTT. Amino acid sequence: CASSLVSFRAGELFF.

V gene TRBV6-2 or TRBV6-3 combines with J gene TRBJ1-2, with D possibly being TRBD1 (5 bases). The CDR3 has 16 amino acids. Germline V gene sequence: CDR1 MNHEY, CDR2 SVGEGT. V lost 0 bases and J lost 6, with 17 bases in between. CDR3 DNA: TGTGCCAGCAGTTACTCGAACCAGGGAGTTCACGATGGCTACACCTTC. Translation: CASSYSNQGVHDGYTF.

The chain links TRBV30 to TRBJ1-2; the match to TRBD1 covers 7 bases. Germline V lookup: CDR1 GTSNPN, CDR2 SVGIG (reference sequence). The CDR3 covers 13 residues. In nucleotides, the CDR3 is TGTGCTTCTACGCAGGGGGGTTTGGATGGCTACACCTTC. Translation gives CASTQGGLDGYTF.

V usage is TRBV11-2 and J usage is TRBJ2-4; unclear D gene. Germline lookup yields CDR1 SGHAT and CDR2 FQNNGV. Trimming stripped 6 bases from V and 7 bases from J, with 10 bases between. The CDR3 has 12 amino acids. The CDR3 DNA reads TGTGCCAGCAGTCGAGGTGGGAACATTCAGTACTTC. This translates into CASSRGGNIQYF.

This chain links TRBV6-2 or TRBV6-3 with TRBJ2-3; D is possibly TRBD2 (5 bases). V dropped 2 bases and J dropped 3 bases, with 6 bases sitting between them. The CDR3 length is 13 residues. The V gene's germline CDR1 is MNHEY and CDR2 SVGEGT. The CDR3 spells CASSYRETDTQYF. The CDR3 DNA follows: TGTGCCAGCAGTTACAGGGAGACAGATACGCAGTATTTT.

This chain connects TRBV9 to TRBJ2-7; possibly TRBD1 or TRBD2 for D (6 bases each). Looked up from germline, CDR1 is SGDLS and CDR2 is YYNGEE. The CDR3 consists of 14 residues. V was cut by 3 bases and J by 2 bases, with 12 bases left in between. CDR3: CASSAGDKTYEQYF. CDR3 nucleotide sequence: TGTGCCAGCAGCGCGGGGGACAAGACCTACGAGCAGTACTTC.

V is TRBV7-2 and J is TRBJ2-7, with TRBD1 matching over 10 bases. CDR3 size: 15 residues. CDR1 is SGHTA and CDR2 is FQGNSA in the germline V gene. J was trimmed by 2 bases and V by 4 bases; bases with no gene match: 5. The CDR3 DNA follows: TGTGCCAGCAGCTACGACAGGGGGCTCCCCTACGAGCAGTACTTC. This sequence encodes CASSYDRGLPYEQYF.

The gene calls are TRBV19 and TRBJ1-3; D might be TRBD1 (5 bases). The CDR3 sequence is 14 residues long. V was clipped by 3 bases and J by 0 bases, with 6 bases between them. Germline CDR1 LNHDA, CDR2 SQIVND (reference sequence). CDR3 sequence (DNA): TGTGCCAGTAGTATGCAGGGCTCTGGAAACACCATATATTTT. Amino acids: CASSMQGSGNTIYF.

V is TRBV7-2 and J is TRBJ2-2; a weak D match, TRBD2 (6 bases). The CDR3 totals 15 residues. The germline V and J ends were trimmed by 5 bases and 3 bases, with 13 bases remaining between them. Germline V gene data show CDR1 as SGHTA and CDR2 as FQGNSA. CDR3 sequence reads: CASSPGGSDTGELFF. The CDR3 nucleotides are TGTGCCAGCAGCCCCGGAGGGAGCGACACCGGGGAGCTGTTTTTT.

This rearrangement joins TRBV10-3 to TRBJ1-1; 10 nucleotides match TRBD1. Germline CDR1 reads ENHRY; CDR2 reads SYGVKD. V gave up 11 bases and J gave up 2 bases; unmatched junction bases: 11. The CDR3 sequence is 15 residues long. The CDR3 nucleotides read TGTGCCTCCCGGGGGGGACAGGGGTATAACACTGAAGCTTTCTTT. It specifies CASRGGQGYNTEAFF.

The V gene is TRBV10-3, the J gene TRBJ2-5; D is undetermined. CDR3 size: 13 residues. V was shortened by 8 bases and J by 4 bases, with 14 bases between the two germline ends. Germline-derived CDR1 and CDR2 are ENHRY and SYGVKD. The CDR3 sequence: CAISPPGLETQYF. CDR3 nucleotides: TGTGCCATCTCACCGCCGGGCCTAGAGACCCAGTACTTC.

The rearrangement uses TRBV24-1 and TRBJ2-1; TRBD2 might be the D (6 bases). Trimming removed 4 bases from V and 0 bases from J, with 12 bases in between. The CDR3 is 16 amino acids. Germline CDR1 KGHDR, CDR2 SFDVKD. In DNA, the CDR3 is TGTGCCACCAGTGAGCGCCGGGGGAGCTCCTACAATGAGCAGTTCTTC. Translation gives CATSERRGSSYNEQFF.

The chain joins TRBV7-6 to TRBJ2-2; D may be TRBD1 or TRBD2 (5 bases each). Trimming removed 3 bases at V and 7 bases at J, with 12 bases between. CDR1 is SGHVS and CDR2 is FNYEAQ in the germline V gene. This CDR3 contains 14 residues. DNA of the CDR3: TGTGCCAGCAGCTTCGTTCGGGACGGCGGGGAGCTGTTTTTT. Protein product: CASSFVRDGGELFF. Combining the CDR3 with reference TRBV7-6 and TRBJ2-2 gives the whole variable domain GAGVSQSPRYKVTKRGQDVALRCDPISGHVSLYWYRQALGQGPEFLTYFNYEAQQDKSGLPNDRFSAERPEGSISTLTIQRTEQRDSAMYRCASSFVRDGGELFFGEGSRLTVL.

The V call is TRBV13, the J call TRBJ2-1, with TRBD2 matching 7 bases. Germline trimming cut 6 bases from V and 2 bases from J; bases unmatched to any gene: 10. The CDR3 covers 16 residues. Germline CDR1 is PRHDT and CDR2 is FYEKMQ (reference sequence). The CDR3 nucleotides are TGTGCCAGCAGTCTGTTCGGCGGGAGCACCTACAATGAGCAGTTCTTC. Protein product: CASSLFGGSTYNEQFF. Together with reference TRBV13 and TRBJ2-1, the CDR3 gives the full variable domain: AAGVIQSPRHLIKEKRETATLKCYPIPRHDTVYWYQQGPGQDPQFLISFYEKMQSDKGSIPDRFSAQQFSDYHSELNMSSLELGDSALYFCASSLFGGSTYNEQFFGPGTRLTVL.

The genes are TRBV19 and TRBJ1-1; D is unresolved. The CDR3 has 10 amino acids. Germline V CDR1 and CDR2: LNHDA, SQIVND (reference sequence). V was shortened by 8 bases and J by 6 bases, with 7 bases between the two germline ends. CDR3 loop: CASLGAEAFF. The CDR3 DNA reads TGTGCCAGTCTCGGGGCTGAAGCTTTCTTT.